Listed below are T cell receptor beta chains from one sample, sequenced in a study of OX40 agonist ivuxolimab in advanced cancers. Clones were sequenced by immunoSEQ multiplex PCR, and TCRdb holds only the in-frame ones, with some missing. This table has fewer than 60,000 clones, around four fifths appearing once. The material sequenced was CD4+ or CD8+ T cells sorted from blood, taken in a trial of the OX40 agonist ivuxolimab. The receptor set was obtained from an adult with an advanced solid tumor such as melanoma, head and neck, liver or kidney cancer. The CDR3 runs from the conserved cysteine through the conserved F or W. The order of the fields is J gene, V gene, CDR3 protein.

J gene: TRBJ1-2
V gene: TRBV4-2
CDR3 protein: CASSQEHRAQIYGYTF

J gene: TRBJ2-5
V gene: TRBV5-1
CDR3 protein: CASSANLGQGQETQYF

J gene: TRBJ2-7
V gene: TRBV7-3
CDR3 protein: CASSLGQGISYEQYF

J gene: TRBJ1-2
V gene: TRBV11-3
CDR3 protein: CASSSTGIEDYGYTF

J gene: TRBJ2-2
V gene: TRBV5-5
CDR3 protein: CASRRDRDPELFF

J gene: TRBJ2-7
V gene: TRBV5-1
CDR3 protein: CASSLGGTDYEQYF

J gene: TRBJ2-3
V gene: TRBV7-3
CDR3 protein: CASSPSRGSTDTQYF

J gene: TRBJ2-7
V gene: TRBV15
CDR3 protein: CATSRRDREYEQYF

J gene: TRBJ2-7
V gene: TRBV7-9
CDR3 protein: CASSLFVGLAVPHEQYF

J gene: TRBJ2-7
V gene: TRBV5-1
CDR3 protein: CASSLDPVAAFISYEQYF

J gene: TRBJ1-5
V gene: TRBV6-1
CDR3 protein: CATKTGTGGNQPQHF

J gene: TRBJ2-7
V gene: TRBV29-1
CDR3 protein: CSVLIRDRGSGYEQYF

J gene: TRBJ2-6
V gene: TRBV2
CDR3 protein: CASRGLEGASGANVLTF

J gene: TRBJ2-3
V gene: TRBV13
CDR3 protein: CASSLSGLGTDTQYF

J gene: TRBJ1-5
V gene: TRBV6-1
CDR3 protein: CATWTGSYNQPQHF

J gene: TRBJ1-1
V gene: TRBV5-1
CDR3 protein: CASSLLGQGAPNTEAFF

J gene: TRBJ2-7
V gene: TRBV6-4
CDR3 protein: CASSVGLAYEQYF

J gene: TRBJ1-2
V gene: TRBV6-1
CDR3 protein: CASNAVSNGYGYTF

J gene: TRBJ2-5
V gene: TRBV7-2
CDR3 protein: CASSFSGQNTGRETQYF

J gene: TRBJ2-5
V gene: TRBV11-2
CDR3 protein: CASSRDIYQETQYF

J gene: TRBJ2-3
V gene: TRBV6-4
CDR3 protein: CASSDSGVSTDTQYF